A selection of T cell receptor beta chains follows, all from one sample in a study of cytomegalovirus exposure and HLA in healthy donors. Method: immunoSEQ multiplex PCR; TCRdb's copy keeps in-frame clones and lacks some. The sample contains about 270,000 clones, 65% to 85% of which appear only once. Sequenced material: PBMCs. These receptors all stem from a female donor in good health and CMV-seronegative. CDR3s include the opening cysteine and the closing phenylalanine or tryptophan. The order of the fields is J gene, clone size, D gene, V gene, CDR3 DNA, CDR3 protein. D genes are given only for firm matches. Rows may omit the clone size; those that give it use once, few, many or a size class.

j_call: TRBJ2-1
clone_size: .
d_call: TRBD2
v_call: TRBV19
cdr3_nt: TGTGCCAGTAGTATAGATCGGGGGGAGGGCCGAACACGCGATGAGCAGTTCTTC
cdr3_aa: CASSIDRGEGRTRDEQFF

j_call: TRBJ2-7
clone_size: .
d_call: .
v_call: TRBV6-5
cdr3_nt: TGTGCCAGCAGAGACTGGGGCAGCGAGCAGTACTTC
cdr3_aa: CASRDWGSEQYF

j_call: TRBJ2-7
clone_size: .
d_call: TRBD2
v_call: TRBV13
cdr3_nt: TGTGCCAGCAGCTTAGGTTACCTAGCGGGAGCTACCTACGAGCAGTACTTC
cdr3_aa: CASSLGYLAGATYEQYF

j_call: TRBJ1-1
clone_size: .
d_call: TRBD1
v_call: TRBV19
cdr3_nt: TGTGCCAGTAGCGACAGGGTCAGATCTGAAGCTTTCTTT
cdr3_aa: CASSDRVRSEAFF

j_call: TRBJ2-4
clone_size: once
d_call: .
v_call: TRBV7-9
cdr3_nt: TGTGCCAGCAGCTTAGACAGTAGAGCCAAAAACATTCAGTACTTC
cdr3_aa: CASSLDSRAKNIQYF

j_call: TRBJ2-2
clone_size: once
d_call: .
v_call: TRBV5-5
cdr3_nt: TGTGCCAGCAGCCTACCCACTAGGGCCGGGGAGCTGTTTTTT
cdr3_aa: CASSLPTRAGELFF

j_call: TRBJ2-3
clone_size: .
d_call: .
v_call: TRBV11-2
cdr3_nt: TGTGCCAGCGCCCCGATGGCCCGCGGAGATACGCAGTATTTT
cdr3_aa: CASAPMARGDTQYF

j_call: TRBJ1-1
clone_size: .
d_call: .
v_call: TRBV11-2
cdr3_nt: TGTGCCAGCAGCTTAGGGGAAGCGGGCAGAGCTTTCTTT
cdr3_aa: CASSLGEAGRAFF

j_call: TRBJ2-1
clone_size: .
d_call: TRBD2
v_call: TRBV2
cdr3_nt: TGTGCCAGCAGTAGCGGGAGGAGTAATGAGCAGTTCTTC
cdr3_aa: CASSSGRSNEQFF

j_call: TRBJ2-2
clone_size: .
d_call: TRBD2
v_call: TRBV6-1
cdr3_nt: TGTGCCAGCAGTGTAAATCCCTCTTCTAGCGGGGGTTCCGGGGAGCTGTTTTTT
cdr3_aa: CASSVNPSSSGGSGELFF

j_call: TRBJ2-2
clone_size: .
d_call: TRBD2
v_call: TRBV6-4
cdr3_nt: TGTGCCAGCAGACTAGCGGGAGACACCGGGGAGCTGTTTTTT
cdr3_aa: CASRLAGDTGELFF

j_call: TRBJ1-2
clone_size: .
d_call: .
v_call: TRBV5-3
cdr3_nt: TGTGCCAGAAGCTTGAGTTGTGCGGGAAACTATGGCTACACCTTC
cdr3_aa: CARSLSCAGNYGYTF

j_call: TRBJ2-1
clone_size: .
d_call: .
v_call: TRBV12-5
cdr3_nt: TGTGCTAGTGGTTTCAGTGAGCAGTTCTTC
cdr3_aa: CASGFSEQFF

j_call: TRBJ1-2
clone_size: .
d_call: .
v_call: TRBV25-1
cdr3_nt: TGTGCCAGCGCCCACCTAGGACAGAGCTATGGCTACACCTTC
cdr3_aa: CASAHLGQSYGYTF

j_call: TRBJ2-7
clone_size: once
d_call: .
v_call: TRBV15
cdr3_nt: TGTGCCACCAGCAGAGATGGTCGAGGAGAGCAGTACTTC
cdr3_aa: CATSRDGRGEQYF

j_call: TRBJ2-1
clone_size: .
d_call: TRBD2
v_call: TRBV9
cdr3_nt: TGTGCCAGCGGGGAGCAGACTAGCGGAGGTCCTCCGAGCTCCTACAATGAGCAGTTCTTC
cdr3_aa: CASGEQTSGGPPSSYNEQFF

j_call: TRBJ2-7
clone_size: .
d_call: .
v_call: TRBV10-3
cdr3_nt: TGTGCCATCAGTGGTCGGGATGGCGGGGTCGAGCAGTACTTC
cdr3_aa: CAISGRDGGVEQYF

j_call: TRBJ1-5
clone_size: .
d_call: .
v_call: TRBV7-9
cdr3_nt: TGTGCCAGCAGCGCAGCCCTCGGGGAACGAAATCAGCCCCAGCATTTT
cdr3_aa: CASSAALGERNQPQHF

j_call: TRBJ2-7
clone_size: .
d_call: TRBD2
v_call: TRBV2
cdr3_nt: TGTGCCAGCAGAACAAGCGGGAGGAACGAGCAGTACTTC
cdr3_aa: CASRTSGRNEQYF

j_call: TRBJ2-7
clone_size: .
d_call: TRBD2
v_call: TRBV27
cdr3_nt: TGTGCCAGCAGAAAAGCGGGAGGGAACTCCTACGAGCAGTACTTC
cdr3_aa: CASRKAGGNSYEQYF

j_call: TRBJ2-7
clone_size: .
d_call: .
v_call: TRBV9
cdr3_nt: TGTGCCAGCAGCGTAGGGGATCTGGCGGGATACGAGCAGTACTTC
cdr3_aa: CASSVGDLAGYEQYF

j_call: TRBJ2-7
clone_size: .
d_call: TRBD2
v_call: TRBV19
cdr3_nt: TGTGCCAGTAGCGGGAGGCCGCCCTACGAGCAGTACTTC
cdr3_aa: CASSGRPPYEQYF

j_call: TRBJ1-2
clone_size: .
d_call: TRBD1
v_call: TRBV7-9
cdr3_nt: TGTGCCAGCAGCGGGGGACAGGGACTCGTCCTTGGCTACACCTTC
cdr3_aa: CASSGGQGLVLGYTF

j_call: TRBJ2-3
clone_size: .
d_call: .
v_call: TRBV5-1
cdr3_nt: TGCGCCAGCAGCTTGGTGAGGGCGGCAGATACGCAGTATTTT
cdr3_aa: CASSLVRAADTQYF

j_call: TRBJ2-3
clone_size: .
d_call: .
v_call: TRBV15
cdr3_nt: TGTGCCACCAGCAGAGATGGGCGGGCAGATACGCAGTATTTT
cdr3_aa: CATSRDGRADTQYF

j_call: TRBJ1-2
clone_size: few
d_call: TRBD1
v_call: TRBV28
cdr3_nt: TGTGCCAGCAGTTCTAGGACAGGGGGCCTGAACTATGGCTACACCTTC
cdr3_aa: CASSSRTGGLNYGYTF

j_call: TRBJ1-2
clone_size: .
d_call: TRBD1
v_call: TRBV19
cdr3_nt: TGTGCCAGTAGTCATACCGGGACAGGGGTTTTCTATGGCTACACCTTC
cdr3_aa: CASSHTGTGVFYGYTF

j_call: TRBJ2-7
clone_size: .
d_call: TRBD2
v_call: TRBV5-1
cdr3_nt: TGCGCCAGCAGCTTGCTCCTAGCGGGAGGGTCCTACGAGCAGTACTTC
cdr3_aa: CASSLLLAGGSYEQYF

j_call: TRBJ2-3
clone_size: .
d_call: .
v_call: TRBV11-3
cdr3_nt: TGTGCCAGCAGCTTCAAACCCAGCGGAAGCACAGATACGCAGTATTTT
cdr3_aa: CASSFKPSGSTDTQYF

j_call: TRBJ2-5
clone_size: .
d_call: .
v_call: TRBV27
cdr3_nt: TGTGCCAGCAGTTTAAGGGGGTACCAAGAGACCCAGTACTTC
cdr3_aa: CASSLRGYQETQYF

j_call: TRBJ2-1
clone_size: .
d_call: TRBD1
v_call: TRBV5-1
cdr3_nt: TGCGCCAGCACCCCAGGCGAGACAGGGGCCTACAATGAGCAGTTCTTC
cdr3_aa: CASTPGETGAYNEQFF

j_call: TRBJ2-2
clone_size: .
d_call: TRBD2
v_call: TRBV10-1
cdr3_nt: TGCGCCAGCAGTGAGTCTATGGCGGGAGGAAACACCGGGGAGCTGTTTTTT
cdr3_aa: CASSESMAGGNTGELFF

j_call: TRBJ2-4
clone_size: .
d_call: TRBD1
v_call: TRBV19
cdr3_nt: TGTGCCAGTACCAGCCCAGGGGGCCGGTTTCTAGCCAAAAACATTCAGTACTTC
cdr3_aa: CASTSPGGRFLAKNIQYF

j_call: TRBJ2-2
clone_size: .
d_call: TRBD2
v_call: TRBV5-1
cdr3_nt: TGCGCCAGCAGCCGCGGGGGGACATCGAACACCGGGGAGCTGTTTTTT
cdr3_aa: CASSRGGTSNTGELFF

j_call: TRBJ1-1
clone_size: few
d_call: .
v_call: TRBV9
cdr3_nt: TGTGCCAGCAGCCCCCGACAGCCTCCTAACACTGAAGCTTTCTTT
cdr3_aa: CASSPRQPPNTEAFF

j_call: TRBJ1-4
clone_size: .
d_call: .
v_call: TRBV28
cdr3_nt: TGTGCCAGCAGTTCTCGCCAGGGATCACTGTTTTTT
cdr3_aa: CASSSRQGSLFF

j_call: TRBJ1-5
clone_size: .
d_call: .
v_call: TRBV18
cdr3_nt: TGTGCCAGCTCACACTACGAGGGAGCCCAGCATTTT
cdr3_aa: CASSHYEGAQHF

j_call: TRBJ1-5
clone_size: .
d_call: TRBD1
v_call: TRBV7-9
cdr3_nt: TGTGCCAGCAGCAAGGACAGGGGAGATCAGCCCCAGCATTTT
cdr3_aa: CASSKDRGDQPQHF

j_call: TRBJ2-3
clone_size: .
d_call: TRBD1
v_call: TRBV7-3
cdr3_nt: TGTGCCAGCAGCTTCGCGAGTCCTGGGGACAGGGGCACAGATACGCAGTATTTT
cdr3_aa: CASSFASPGDRGTDTQYF

j_call: TRBJ2-7
clone_size: .
d_call: TRBD1
v_call: TRBV28
cdr3_nt: TGTGCCAGCAGGGGACAGGGCGACTCCTACGAGCAGTACTTC
cdr3_aa: CASRGQGDSYEQYF

j_call: TRBJ2-6
clone_size: .
d_call: .
v_call: TRBV7-9
cdr3_nt: TGTGCCAGCAGCTTAAATACTGGGGCCAACGTCCTGACTTTC
cdr3_aa: CASSLNTGANVLTF

j_call: TRBJ1-2
clone_size: .
d_call: .
v_call: TRBV6-5
cdr3_nt: TGTGCCAGCACGGGGGGACAAACCTATGGCTACACCTTC
cdr3_aa: CASTGGQTYGYTF

j_call: TRBJ2-6
clone_size: .
d_call: .
v_call: TRBV5-4
cdr3_nt: TGTGCCAGCAGCTTGCCTCTAGGCTCTGGGGCCAACGTCCTGACTTTC
cdr3_aa: CASSLPLGSGANVLTF

j_call: TRBJ2-7
clone_size: .
d_call: TRBD1
v_call: TRBV2
cdr3_nt: TGTGCCAGCAGCCTCCGCGGGGGACAGGGGTACGAGCAGTACTTC
cdr3_aa: CASSLRGGQGYEQYF

j_call: TRBJ2-1
clone_size: .
d_call: TRBD2
v_call: TRBV5-1
cdr3_nt: TGCGCCAGCAGCCCACTCCCGGGGGGAGAGCAGTTCTTC
cdr3_aa: CASSPLPGGEQFF

j_call: TRBJ2-7
clone_size: .
d_call: .
v_call: TRBV12-5
cdr3_nt: TGTGCTAGTGGAACAGGTCTAGGAGAGCAGTACTTC
cdr3_aa: CASGTGLGEQYF

j_call: TRBJ2-7
clone_size: .
d_call: TRBD2
v_call: TRBV27
cdr3_nt: TGTGCCAGCACCTCGTTGGGGGGGAACCACGAGCAGTACTTC
cdr3_aa: CASTSLGGNHEQYF

j_call: TRBJ2-3
clone_size: .
d_call: TRBD2
v_call: TRBV28
cdr3_nt: TGTGCCAGCAGTTTTCTGGGAGGGGCAGATACGCAGTATTTT
cdr3_aa: CASSFLGGADTQYF

j_call: TRBJ2-2
clone_size: .
d_call: TRBD2
v_call: TRBV9
cdr3_nt: TGTGCCAGCAGCGTAACTAGCGGGAGGGGGACCGGGGAGCTGTTTTTT
cdr3_aa: CASSVTSGRGTGELFF

j_call: TRBJ2-1
clone_size: .
d_call: TRBD2
v_call: TRBV18
cdr3_nt: TGTGCCAGCTCACCTTTTAGCGGGAGGGCCAATGAGCAGTTCTTC
cdr3_aa: CASSPFSGRANEQFF

j_call: TRBJ2-7
clone_size: few
d_call: .
v_call: TRBV2
cdr3_nt: TGTGCCAGCAGTGAAGGATTCGGGGGACTCGACTACGAGCAGTACTTC
cdr3_aa: CASSEGFGGLDYEQYF

j_call: TRBJ1-1
clone_size: few
d_call: .
v_call: TRBV7-2
cdr3_nt: TGTGCCAGCAGCTCAACAGCGGGGACACTGCTTGAAGCTTTCTTT
cdr3_aa: CASSSTAGTLLEAFF

j_call: TRBJ2-7
clone_size: .
d_call: TRBD1
v_call: TRBV6-6
cdr3_nt: TGTGCCAGCCATCTAGCTCCCGGGACAGATACCTACGAGCAGTACTTC
cdr3_aa: CASHLAPGTDTYEQYF